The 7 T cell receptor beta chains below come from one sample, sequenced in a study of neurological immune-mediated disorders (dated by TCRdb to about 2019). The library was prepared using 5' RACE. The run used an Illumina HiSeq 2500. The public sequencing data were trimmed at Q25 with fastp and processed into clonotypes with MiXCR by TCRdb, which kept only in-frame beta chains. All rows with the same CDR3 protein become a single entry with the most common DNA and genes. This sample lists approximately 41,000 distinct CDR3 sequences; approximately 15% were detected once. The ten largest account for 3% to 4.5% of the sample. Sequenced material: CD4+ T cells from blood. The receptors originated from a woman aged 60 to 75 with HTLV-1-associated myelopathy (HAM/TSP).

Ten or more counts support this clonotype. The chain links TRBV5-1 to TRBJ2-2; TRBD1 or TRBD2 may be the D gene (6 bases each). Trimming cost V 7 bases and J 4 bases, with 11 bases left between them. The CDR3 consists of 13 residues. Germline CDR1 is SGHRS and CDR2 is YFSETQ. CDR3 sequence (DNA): TGCGCCAGCGGTGGGGGGCCCACCGGGGAGCTGTTTTTT. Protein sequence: CASGGGPTGELFF.

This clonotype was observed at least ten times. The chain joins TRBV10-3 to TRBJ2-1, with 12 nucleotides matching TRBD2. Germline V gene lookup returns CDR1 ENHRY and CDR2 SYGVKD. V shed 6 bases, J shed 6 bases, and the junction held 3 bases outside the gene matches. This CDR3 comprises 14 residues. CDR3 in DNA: TGTGCCATCAGGGCTAGCGGGGGGGCCAATGAGCAGTTCTTC. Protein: CAIRASGGANEQFF.

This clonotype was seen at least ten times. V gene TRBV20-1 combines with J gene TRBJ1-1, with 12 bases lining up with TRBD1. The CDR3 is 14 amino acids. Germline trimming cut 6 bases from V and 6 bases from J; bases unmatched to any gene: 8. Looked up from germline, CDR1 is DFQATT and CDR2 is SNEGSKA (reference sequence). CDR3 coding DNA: TGCAGTGCGCCGGGACAGGGGGCTGCGGCTGAAGCTTTCTTT. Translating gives CSAPGQGAAAEAFF.

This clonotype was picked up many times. The CDR3 region is CAISESDSGYGQPQHF. In DNA form, the CDR3 reads TGTGCCATCAGTGAGTCGGACAGCGGGTATGGTCAGCCCCAGCATTTT. V and J are TRBV10-3 and TRBJ1-5; TRBD1 is a possible D gene (6 bases). The V gene lost 0 bases and the J gene lost 6 bases, with 15 bases spanning the gap. This CDR3 is 16 amino acids long. Looked up from germline, CDR1 is ENHRY and CDR2 is SYGVKD.

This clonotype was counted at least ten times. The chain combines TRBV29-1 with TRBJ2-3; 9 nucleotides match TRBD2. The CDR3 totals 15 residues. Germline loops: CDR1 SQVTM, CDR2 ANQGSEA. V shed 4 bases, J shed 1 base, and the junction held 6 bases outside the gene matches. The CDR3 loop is CSVVALAGGTDTQYF. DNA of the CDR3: TGCAGCGTTGTGGCCTTAGCGGGGGGCACAGATACGCAGTATTTT.

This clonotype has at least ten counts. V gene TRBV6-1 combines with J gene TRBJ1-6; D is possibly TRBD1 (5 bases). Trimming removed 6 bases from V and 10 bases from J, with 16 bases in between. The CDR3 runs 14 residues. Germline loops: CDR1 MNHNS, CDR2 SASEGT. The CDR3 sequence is CASSDGGGESPLHF. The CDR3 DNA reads TGTGCCAGCAGCGATGGGGGGGGAGAGTCACCCCTCCACTTT.

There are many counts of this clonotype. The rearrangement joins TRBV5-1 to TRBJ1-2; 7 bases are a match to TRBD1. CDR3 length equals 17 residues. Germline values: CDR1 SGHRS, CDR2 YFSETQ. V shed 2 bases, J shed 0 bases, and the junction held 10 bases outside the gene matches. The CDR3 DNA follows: TGCGCCAGCAGCTTTGGACAGGCCGCCTCGGCTAACTATGGCTACACCTTC. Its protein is CASSFGQAASANYGYTF.